Here is one T cell receptor (beta chain) with its context. Authors' processing steps: Estimation of nucleated cell counts was performed using reference gene primer amplification. Sequencing was performed with immunoSEQ multiplex PCR; in TCRdb, only in-frame clones are kept and a portion is missing. Clone size and the V and J calls come from that table; the DNA yielded D and trimming. The table lists around 320,000 clones, 90% of them singletons. This sample is part of a study of blood T cell repertoires in COVID-19. At the level of the study: From the United States, Italy and Spain came samples of acute and convalescent COVID-19. Sample material is recorded as cDNA or gDNA derived from T cells, B-cell-depleted T cells, or PBMCs.

Living in 24 US areas, the participants were between about 18 and 100 years of age. With 5 bases clipped from V and 7 bases from J, the junction kept 5 bases outside the gene matches. Germline CDR1 reads MDHEN; CDR2 reads SYDVKM. The CDR3 is 14 residues long. This TCR derives from a young woman with acute COVID-19. The source material was PBMCs or T cells enriched from blood (not recorded which). V and J are TRBV28 and TRBJ1-2, with 12 positions matching TRBD1. The DNA for the CDR3 is TGTGCCAGCAGTGTGGGACAGGGGGCGGGTGGCTACACCTTC. Amino acids: CASSVGQGAGGYTF.